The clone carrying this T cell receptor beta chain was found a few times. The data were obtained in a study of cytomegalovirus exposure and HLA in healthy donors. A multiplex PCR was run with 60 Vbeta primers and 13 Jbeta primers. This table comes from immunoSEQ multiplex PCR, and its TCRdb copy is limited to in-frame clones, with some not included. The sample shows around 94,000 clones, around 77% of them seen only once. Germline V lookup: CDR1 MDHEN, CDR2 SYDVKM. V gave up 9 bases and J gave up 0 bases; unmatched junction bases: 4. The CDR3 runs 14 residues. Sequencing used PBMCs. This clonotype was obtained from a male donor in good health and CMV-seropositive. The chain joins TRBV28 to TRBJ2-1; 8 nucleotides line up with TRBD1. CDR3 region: CASGQGGSYNEQFF. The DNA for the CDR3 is TGTGCCAGTGGACAGGGAGGCTCCTACAATGAGCAGTTCTTC.